This T cell receptor beta chain was sequenced for a study of graft-versus-host responses after intestinal transplantation. Turning to the study itself: The whole recipient group had anti-thymocyte globulin induction followed by tacrolimus and steroids for roughly three years. General observations from the study: Detected in recipient marrow were GvH clones, some of which were first observed in ileum or blood. High graft-versus-host to host-versus-graft T cell clonal ratios marked allografts of patients with graft-donor macrochimerism. Among circulating GvH clones, peak levels were associated with early post-transplant declines in HvG clones.

The CDR3 spans 13 residues. Trimming removed 5 bases from V and 4 bases from J, with 10 bases in between. Germline loops: CDR1 LNHNV, CDR2 YYDKDF (reference sequence). This table comes from immunoSEQ multiplex PCR, and its TCRdb copy is limited to in-frame clones, with some not included. The table shows over 75,000 clones, with about nine tenths occurring only once. Worth noting for this clone: As yet, its antigen is unknown.

The TCR originated in a human donor who was the organ donor for an intestinal transplant. The material was unstimulated CD8+ T cells sorted from spleen or lymph node cells, obtained before transplant. The V and J genes are TRBV15 and TRBJ2-3; no firm D call. CDR3 in amino acids: CATSALVSDTQYF. Written as DNA, the CDR3 is TGTGCCACCAGCGCGTTAGTGTCAGATACGCAGTATTTT. Complete variable domain (other parts from reference TRBV15 and TRBJ2-3): DAMVIQNPRYQVTQFGKPVTLSCSQTLNHNVMYWYQQKSSQAPKLLFHYYDKDFNNEADTPDNFQSRRPNTSFCFLDIRSPGLGDTAMYLCATSALVSDTQYFGPGTRLTVL.